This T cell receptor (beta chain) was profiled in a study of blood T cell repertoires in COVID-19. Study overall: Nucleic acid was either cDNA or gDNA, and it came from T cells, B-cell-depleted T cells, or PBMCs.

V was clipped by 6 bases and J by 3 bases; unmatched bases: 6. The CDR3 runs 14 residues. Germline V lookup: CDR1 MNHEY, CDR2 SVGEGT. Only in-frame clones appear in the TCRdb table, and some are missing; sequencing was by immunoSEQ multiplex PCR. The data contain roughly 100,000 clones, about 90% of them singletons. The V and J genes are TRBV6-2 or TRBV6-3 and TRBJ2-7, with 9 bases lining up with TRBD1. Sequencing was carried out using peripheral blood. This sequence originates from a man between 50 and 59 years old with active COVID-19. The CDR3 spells CASSRRTGDYEQYF. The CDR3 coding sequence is TGTGCCAGCAGCCGACGGACAGGGGACTACGAGCAGTACTTC.